This note documents a single TCR beta chain sequence. Its matching antigen is unknown. The treatment here: approximately nine-day PBMC culture with coronavirus spike peptide pools or control peptides (ViraFEST assay). This specimen comes from a study of vaccination and CD4 T cells after COVID-19. Study in general: Researchers treated control cultures with a CEFX pool, an HIV-1 Nef pool, or no peptide.

Sequencing of the DNA from cultured CD4+ T cells was carried out with the Oncomine TCR Beta short-read assay. TCRdb processed the PCR reads anew with MiXCR; each CDR3 protein has one entry. The data hold some 11,000 distinct CDR3 sequences, with 25% observed a single time. V lost 3 bases, J lost 4 bases, and 13 bases lay in between. CDR1 and CDR2 from the germline V gene are MDHEN and SYDVKM. The CDR3 is 15 amino acids. The chain links TRBV28 to TRBJ1-5, with no clear D. Sequences were derived from CD4+ T cells from blood, cultured in vitro, sampled after SARS-CoV-2 vaccination. The origin of this receptor is a human donor who had recovered from COVID-19. The CDR3 coding sequence is TGTGCCAGCAGTTTCCCTCAGGCGGTGAATCAGCCCCAGCATTTT. It codes for CASSFPQAVNQPQHF.